This entry features one T cell receptor beta chain sequence. Its target is not known. There are 14 residues in the CDR3. Germline assignment: CDR1 SGHDT and CDR2 YYEEEE. The ends were cut back, 0 bases at V and 5 bases at J, with 11 bases in the middle. This specimen comes from a study of tumor-infiltrating lymphocytes in localized non-small cell lung cancer. Study as a whole: Some samples were collected after neoadjuvant chemotherapy; smokers, never-smokers and several histologies were included.

Some clones are missing from TCRdb's copy, which holds only in-frame ones; the method was immunoSEQ multiplex PCR. The sample carries about 10,000 clones, around 64% recorded once. Study findings and constraints: TCRbeta sequencing showed higher T cell infiltration in tumors than uninvolved lung. Technical variation could not be separated from intratumor heterogeneity here. TCR sequencing covered a subset of patients with enough tissue.

The sequence derives from a human donor with non-small cell lung cancer. Sequencing was done on a sample of uninvolved lung tissue not adjacent to the tumor. The rearrangement links TRBV5-6 to TRBJ2-5, with D maybe TRBD1 (5 bases). CDR3 loop: CASSLGTLGETQYF. The CDR3, as DNA: TGTGCCAGCAGCTTGGGGACATTAGGGGAGACCCAGTACTTC.